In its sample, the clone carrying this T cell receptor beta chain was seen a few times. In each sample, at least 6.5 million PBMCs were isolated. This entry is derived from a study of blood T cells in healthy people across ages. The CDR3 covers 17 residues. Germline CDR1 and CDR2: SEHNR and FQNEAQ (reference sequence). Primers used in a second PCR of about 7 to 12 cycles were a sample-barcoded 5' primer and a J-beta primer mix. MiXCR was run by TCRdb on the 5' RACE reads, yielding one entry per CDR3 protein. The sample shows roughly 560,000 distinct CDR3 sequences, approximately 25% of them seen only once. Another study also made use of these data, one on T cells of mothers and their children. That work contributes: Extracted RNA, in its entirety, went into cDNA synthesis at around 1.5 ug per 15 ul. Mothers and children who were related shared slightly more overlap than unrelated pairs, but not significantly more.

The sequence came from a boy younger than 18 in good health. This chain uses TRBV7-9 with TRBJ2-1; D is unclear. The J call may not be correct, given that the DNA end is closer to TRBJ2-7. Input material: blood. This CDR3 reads CASSSNHASRFPYEQYF. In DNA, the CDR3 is TGTGCCAGCAGCTCTAATCATGCTAGTCGTTTCCCCTACGAGCAGTACTTC.